The 3 T cell receptor beta chains in this list originate from one sample, sequenced in a study of blood T cell repertoires in COVID-19. TCRdb's copy holds only in-frame clones and misses some; the assay was immunoSEQ multiplex PCR. This table holds some 48,000 clones, approximately 87% found once. Sequenced: peripheral blood. Source of these receptors: a woman aged 55-70 years with acute or convalescent COVID-19.

This sequence joins TRBV10-1 and TRBJ1-6; D remains unclear. CDR1 and CDR2 from the germline V gene are WNHNN and SYGVQD (reference sequence). The CDR3 is 14 residues long. V was shortened by 1 base and J by 6 bases, with 7 bases between the two germline ends. The CDR3 sequence: CASSEFEFNSPLHF. As DNA, the CDR3 is TGCGCCAGCAGTGAGTTCGAGTTTAATTCACCCCTCCACTTT.

V usage is TRBV6-1 and J usage is TRBJ1-2; D is perhaps TRBD1 (5 bases). This CDR3 is built from 17 residues. The germline V gene has CDR1 MNHNS and CDR2 SASEGT. The V end was cut by 3 bases, the J end by 0 bases, with 17 bases between. CDR3 region: CASSEQVGQGSNYGYTF. CDR3 nucleotides: TGTGCCAGCAGTGAGCAGGTCGGACAAGGCTCTAACTATGGCTACACCTTC.

This clone was detected a few times. This sequence joins TRBV19 and TRBJ1-2; the D gene is possibly TRBD1 (5 bases). The CDR3 is 14 amino acids. The ends were cut back, 3 bases at V and 7 bases at J, with 15 bases in the middle. CDR1 is LNHDA, CDR2 SQIVND, per germline (reference sequence). CDR3 residues: CASSIVSGDGGYTF. The CDR3 DNA sequence: TGTGCCAGTAGTATTGTCTCGGGGGATGGTGGCTACACCTTC.